The T cell receptor beta chain described here comes from a study of CD8 T cells in Susac syndrome. Reverse transcription of 0.5 to 1 ug RNA was performed with random hexamers. TCRdb reanalysed the immunoSEQ multiplex PCR reads using MiXCR and keeps one entry per CDR3 protein. This sample has 330,000 or so distinct CDR3 sequences, with approximately 90% found just once. Trimming took 7 bases from V and 4 from J, leaving 7 bases between them. This CDR3 is built from 12 residues. In germline, CDR1 is MNHEY, CDR2 SVGEGT. Sample: CD8+ T cells from PBMCs. The V call is TRBV6-2 or TRBV6-3, the J call TRBJ2-2; D is possibly TRBD2 (5 bases). The sequence came from a human donor with multiple sclerosis. This chain's CDR3 is CASKGSTGELFF. As DNA, the CDR3 is TGTGCCAGCAAAGGGAGCACCGGGGAGCTGTTTTTT.